This T cell receptor (beta chain) was sequenced during a study of blood T cell repertoires in COVID-19. The assay was immunoSEQ multiplex PCR, and TCRdb's table has in-frame clones only and misses some. The sample yields under 200,000 clones, 88% seen once. The CDR3 sequence is 16 residues long. This TCR derives from a man aged 18 to 29 with active or convalescent COVID-19. This rearrangement joins TRBV21-1 to TRBJ2-5; the table names TRBD1, a call not compared with the DNA. TRBV21-1 is described as a pseudogene. Source material: peripheral blood. This CDR3 reads CASSPTGQGSRETQYF. The CDR3 nucleotides read TGTGCCAGCAGCCCCACCGGACAGGGGTCCAGGGAGACCCAGTACTTC.